This T cell receptor beta chain stems from a study of blood T cell repertoires in COVID-19. At the level of the study: From the United States, Italy and Spain came samples of acute and convalescent COVID-19. PBMCs, B-cell-depleted T cells, or T cells provided the cDNA or gDNA that made up the material.

This CDR3 has 12 residues. The V end was cut by 3 bases, the J end by 7 bases, with 9 bases between. The germline V gene has CDR1 ENHRY and CDR2 SYGVKD. In the source study's methods: Amplification of reference gene primers provided the estimated nucleated cell counts. Assay: immunoSEQ multiplex PCR; the TCRdb copy retains only in-frame clones and omits some. From that table come the V and J calls and clone size; the DNA was used to work out D and trimming. The top ten hold 2% to 2.5% of the sample, which has 200,000 or so clones, approximately 82% seen once. The source material was peripheral blood. The TCR sequence derives from a man between 35 and 55 years old who had recovered from COVID-19. This chain uses TRBV10-3 with TRBJ1-1, with D possibly being TRBD1 (5 bases). CDR3 DNA: TGTGCCATCAGTGAAACAGGTTTTGAAGCTTTCTTT. Its translation: CAISETGFEAFF.